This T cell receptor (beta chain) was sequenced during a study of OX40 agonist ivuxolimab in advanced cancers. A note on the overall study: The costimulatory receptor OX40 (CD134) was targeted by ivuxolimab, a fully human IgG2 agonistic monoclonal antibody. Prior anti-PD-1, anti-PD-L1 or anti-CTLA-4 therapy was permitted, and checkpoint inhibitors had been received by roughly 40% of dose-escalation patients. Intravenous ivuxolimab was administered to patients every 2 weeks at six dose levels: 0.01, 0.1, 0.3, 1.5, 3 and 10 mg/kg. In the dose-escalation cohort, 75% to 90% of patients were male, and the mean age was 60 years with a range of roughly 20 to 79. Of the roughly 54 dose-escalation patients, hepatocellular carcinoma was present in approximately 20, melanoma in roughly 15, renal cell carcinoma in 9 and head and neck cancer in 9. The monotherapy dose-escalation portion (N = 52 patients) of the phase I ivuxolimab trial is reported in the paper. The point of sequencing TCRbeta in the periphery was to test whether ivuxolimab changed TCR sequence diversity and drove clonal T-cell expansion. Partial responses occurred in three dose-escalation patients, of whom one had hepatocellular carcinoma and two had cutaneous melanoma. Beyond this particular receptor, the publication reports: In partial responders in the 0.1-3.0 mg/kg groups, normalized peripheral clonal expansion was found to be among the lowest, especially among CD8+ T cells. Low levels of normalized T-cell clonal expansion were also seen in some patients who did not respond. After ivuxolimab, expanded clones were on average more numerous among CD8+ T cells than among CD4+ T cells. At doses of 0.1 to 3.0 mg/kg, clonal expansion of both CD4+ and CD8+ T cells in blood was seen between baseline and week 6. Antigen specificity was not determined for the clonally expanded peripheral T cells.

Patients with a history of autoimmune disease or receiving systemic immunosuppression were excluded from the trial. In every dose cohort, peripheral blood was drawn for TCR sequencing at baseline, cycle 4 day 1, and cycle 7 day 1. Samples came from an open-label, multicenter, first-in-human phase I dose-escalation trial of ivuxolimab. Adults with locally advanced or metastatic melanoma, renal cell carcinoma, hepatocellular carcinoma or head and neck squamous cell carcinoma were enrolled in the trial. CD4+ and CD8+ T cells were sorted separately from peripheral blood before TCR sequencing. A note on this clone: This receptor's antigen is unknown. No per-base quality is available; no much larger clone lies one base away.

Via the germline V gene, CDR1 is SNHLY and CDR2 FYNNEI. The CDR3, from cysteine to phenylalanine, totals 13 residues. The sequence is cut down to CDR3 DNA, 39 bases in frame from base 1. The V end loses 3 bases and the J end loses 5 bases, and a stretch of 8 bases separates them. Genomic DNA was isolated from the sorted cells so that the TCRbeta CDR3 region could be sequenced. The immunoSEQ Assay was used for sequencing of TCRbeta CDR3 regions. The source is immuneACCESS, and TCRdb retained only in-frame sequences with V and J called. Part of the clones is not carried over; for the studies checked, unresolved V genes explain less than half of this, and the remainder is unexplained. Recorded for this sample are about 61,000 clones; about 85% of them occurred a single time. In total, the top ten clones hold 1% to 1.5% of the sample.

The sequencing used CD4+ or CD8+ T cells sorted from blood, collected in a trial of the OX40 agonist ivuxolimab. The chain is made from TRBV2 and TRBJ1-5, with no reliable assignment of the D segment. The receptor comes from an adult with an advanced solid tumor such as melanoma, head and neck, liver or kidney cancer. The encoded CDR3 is CASSESGDQPQHF. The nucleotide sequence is TGTGCCAGCAGTGAGTCAGGCGATCAGCCCCAGCATTTT.